The following is a T cell receptor (beta chain) sequence with its context. Its antigen remains unidentified. This CDR3 has 13 residues. Per the germline V gene, CDR1 is MGHDK and CDR2 is SYGVNS. V was pared by 4 bases and J by 5 bases, with 11 bases between. Donors showed nominal health when sampled, although they likely had unrecorded immune exposures. The data belong to a study of cytomegalovirus exposure and HLA in healthy donors. Overall study results and limits: In a later analysis, several top co-occurrence clusters appeared linked to parvovirus B19, influenza, CMV and Epstein-Barr virus. Indistinguishable V segments such as TRBV6-2 and TRBV6-3 were excluded.

It was with 60 Vbeta and 13 Jbeta primers that the PCR ran. The method was immunoSEQ multiplex PCR; TCRdb's version includes in-frame clones alone and lacks a portion of them. The sample contains approximately 220,000 clones, roughly 80% of which appear only once. The sample was PBMCs. This chain connects TRBV25-1 to TRBJ1-2; a possible D gene is TRBD1 (6 bases). The source is a girl between 10 and 17 years old in good health and CMV-seronegative. CDR3 coding DNA: TGTGCCAGCAGTGCCCACACAGGGTATGGCTACACCTTC. This sequence encodes CASSAHTGYGYTF.